The present T cell receptor (beta chain) was sequenced within a study of beta chain features in type 1 diabetes. Every single donor gave one heparinised blood draw, and these averaged about 110 mL. Central memory, naive, regulatory and stem cell-like memory CD4+ cells were sorted by CD45RO/CCR7/CD25/CD127/CD95/CD27. The CDR3 loop spans 15 amino acids. CDR1 LNHNV and CDR2 YYDKDF come from the germline V gene (reference sequence). J was trimmed by 2 bases and V by 1 base; bases with no gene match: 4. Of the isolated RNA, all was reverse transcribed, and so the sequenced material was expressed TCRB transcripts. Clones were read by immunoSEQ multiplex PCR, and TCRdb kept only the in-frame ones, dropping some. The profile shows roughly 230,000 clones, 9.6% of them singletons.

The sequenced sample consisted of naive CD4+ T cells from blood. V gene TRBV15 combines with J gene TRBJ1-1; TRBD1 matches at 7 bases. The clonotype was recovered from a woman in her late teens or twenties in good health. The CDR3 DNA reads TGTGCCACCAGCAGAGGAGGGGGCAGAAACACTGAAGCTTTCTTT. It translates to CATSRGGGRNTEAFF.